These 15 T cell receptor beta chains share one sample of origin, sequenced in a study of cytomegalovirus exposure and HLA in healthy donors (dated by TCRdb to about 2017). The method was the immunoSEQ multiplex PCR assay. The multiplex PCR relied on a mix of 60 forward primers for TCR Vbeta segments and 13 reverse primers for TCR Jbeta segments. TCRdb holds this immuneACCESS table with in-frame rearrangements only. Some clones are missing; in checked studies, unresolved V genes explain under half, and the rest has no known cause. Recorded for this sample are over 150,000 clones; under 85% of them occurred a single time. The top ten hold roughly 1.6% of the sample. The sequenced sample was PBMCs. Source of these receptors: a woman between 18 and 29 years old in good health and CMV-seronegative.

V and J are TRBV14 and TRBJ2-1, with 11 bases aligning to TRBD2. J gave up 1 base and V 3 bases, and 17 bases lay outside the gene matches. The germline CDR1 and CDR2 sequences are SGHDN and FVKESK. The CDR3 totals 21 residues. The CDR3 sequence is CASSQWTSGRNRQGSYNEQFF. CDR3 coding DNA: TGTGCCAGCAGCCAGTGGACTAGCGGGCGAAATCGCCAAGGGTCCTACAATGAGCAGTTCTTC.

This clone was observed a few times. The genes are TRBV5-1 and TRBJ2-3, with 9 bases fitting TRBD2. The CDR3 is made up of 16 amino acids. CDR1 SGHRS and CDR2 YFSETQ come from the germline V gene. The trim removed 0 bases at V and 4 bases at J, leaving 6 bases unmatched. The CDR3 region is CASSLEVAGVADTQYF. DNA of the CDR3: TGCGCCAGCAGCTTGGAAGTAGCGGGAGTAGCAGATACGCAGTATTTT.

This clone appeared once. This chain connects TRBV5-1 to TRBJ2-3; 10 bases align to TRBD1. With 4 bases clipped from V and 4 bases from J, the junction kept 12 bases outside the gene matches. The germline V gene encodes CDR1 SGHRS and CDR2 YFSETQ. This CDR3 spans 17 amino acids. CDR3 residues: CASSRNPTGGTSDTQYF. The CDR3 region has the DNA TGCGCCAGCAGCCGAAACCCGACAGGGGGCACGTCAGATACGCAGTATTTT.

The chain combines TRBV28 with TRBJ1-1; D may be TRBD1 (6 bases). The CDR3 loop spans 16 amino acids. The V end lost 7 bases, the J end lost 0 bases, and 18 bases lay between the germline ends. The germline CDR1 and CDR2 sequences are MDHEN and SYDVKM. The CDR3 DNA sequence: TGTGCCAGCACTTTCGACAGGTCTGGCATGAACACTGAAGCTTTCTTT. As protein: CASTFDRSGMNTEAFF.

V and J are TRBV5-1 and TRBJ1-1; 8 bases line up with TRBD1. Losses at the gene ends were 2 bases for V and 5 bases for J; bases not matched to a gene: 8. Germline V gene lookup returns CDR1 SGHRS and CDR2 YFSETQ. The CDR3 consists of 15 residues. CDR3 protein: CASSFEDRARTEAFF. The DNA for the CDR3 is TGCGCCAGCAGCTTTGAGGACAGGGCGCGGACTGAAGCTTTCTTT.

This clone was seen more than once but under ten times. The rearrangement joins TRBV4-2 to TRBJ2-5; possibly TRBD2 for D (5 bases). Germline V gene data show CDR1 as LGHNA and CDR2 as YNFKEQ. The CDR3 runs 13 residues. V lost 4 bases to trimming and J lost 4 bases, with 10 bases between them. The CDR3 DNA reads as TGTGCCAGCAGCCCAGGAGGTGGAGAGACCCAGTACTTC. Translating gives CASSPGGGETQYF.

The chain employs TRBV30 and TRBJ1-5; no clear D gene. Germline CDR1 is GTSNPN and CDR2 is SVGIG (reference sequence). The CDR3 loop spans 14 amino acids. Trimming pared 4 bases from V and 6 bases from J, leaving 16 bases between. The CDR3 protein is CAWTKGLGGQPQHF. The CDR3 region has the DNA TGTGCCTGGACCAAGGGTCTTGGAGGTCAGCCCCAGCATTTT.

The V call is TRBV9, the J call TRBJ2-2, with 14 nucleotides matching TRBD2. Germline lookup yields CDR1 SGDLS and CDR2 YYNGEE. The CDR3 loop spans 16 amino acids. V was pared by 3 bases and J by 7 bases, with 5 bases of the junction left unmatched. CDR3: CASSGGLAGEVGELFF. The CDR3 region has the DNA TGTGCCAGCAGCGGGGGACTAGCGGGGGAGGTCGGGGAGCTGTTTTTT.

V is TRBV4-1 and J is TRBJ2-7; TRBD1 is a possible D gene (6 bases). This CDR3 is 15 amino acids long. CDR1 and CDR2 (germline): MGHRA, YSYEKL. V was clipped by 0 bases and J by 2 bases, with 11 bases between them. DNA for the CDR3: TGCGCCAGCAGCCAAGATCTGGACAGCGCCTACGAGCAGTACTTC. Its protein is CASSQDLDSAYEQYF.

The chain carries TRBV4-2 and TRBJ2-1, with 9 bases that match TRBD2. This CDR3 has 14 residues. With V trimmed by 2 bases and J by 9 bases, 5 bases remained unmatched. Germline assignment: CDR1 LGHNA and CDR2 YNFKEQ. Written as DNA, the CDR3 is TGTGCCAGCAGCCAACAACTAGCGGGTACTGAGCAGTTCTTC. Protein product: CASSQQLAGTEQFF.

This clone was detected a few times. Relative to the germline gene, one junction end is altered; a read error may explain this. The rearrangement uses TRBV7-9 and TRBJ2-1, with D possibly TRBD2 on 7 matching bases. The CDR3 spans 14 residues. Germline V CDR1 and CDR2: SEHNR, FQNEAQ (reference sequence). CDR3 in amino acids: CASSLASVGGRCVF. DNA of the CDR3: TGTGCCAGCAGCTTAGCTTCCGTCGGGGGGCGGTGTGTCTTC.

This clone occurred a few times. The gene calls are TRBV11-2 and TRBJ1-2; D is perhaps TRBD1 (5 bases). Germline-derived CDR1 and CDR2 are SGHAT and FQNNGV. With 7 bases removed from V and 7 bases from J, the gap between germline ends came to 22 bases. The CDR3 has 15 amino acids. The CDR3 spells CASILGGHLGGGYTF. CDR3 DNA: TGTGCCAGCATCCTAGGAGGGCACCTCGGGGGTGGCTACACCTTC.

CDR3 loop: CASSQLTGAGELFF. CDR3 coding DNA: TGCGCCAGCAGCCAACTAACAGGGGCCGGGGAGCTGTTTTTT. The chain has TRBV4-1 and TRBJ2-2; 7 bases fit TRBD1. The CDR3 spans 14 residues. V trimming: 2 bases; J trimming: 6 bases; junction bases outside the gene matches: 3. Germline V CDR1 and CDR2: MGHRA, YSYEKL.

The V call is TRBV2, the J call TRBJ2-3; 8 bases are shared with TRBD1. The germline V gene has CDR1 SNHLY and CDR2 FYNNEI. The CDR3 extends over 15 amino acids. V dropped 6 bases and J dropped 6; count of bases not matched to a gene: 11. The CDR3 region has the DNA TGTGCCAGCAGGAGCACTTCACAGGGGGGCGATACGCAGTATTTT. This encodes CASRSTSQGGDTQYF.

This sequence joins TRBV7-3 and TRBJ2-2; 10 nucleotides align to TRBD1. CDR3 length: 17 amino acids. Trimming took 0 bases from V and 1 from J; bases not matched to a gene: 2. Per germline, CDR1 SGHTA and CDR2 FQGTGA. Here the CDR3 DNA reads TGTGCCAGCAGCTTAACCAGGGACAGGGGGAACACCGGGGAGCTGTTTTTT. It yields the protein CASSLTRDRGNTGELFF. Looking up the rest from reference TRBV7-3 and TRBJ2-2 gives the full variable domain: GAGVSQTPSNKVTEKGKYVELRCDPISGHTALYWYRQSLGQGPEFLIYFQGTGAADDSGLPNDRFFAVRPEGSVSTLKIQRTERGDSAVYLCASSLTRDRGNTGELFFGEGSRLTVL.